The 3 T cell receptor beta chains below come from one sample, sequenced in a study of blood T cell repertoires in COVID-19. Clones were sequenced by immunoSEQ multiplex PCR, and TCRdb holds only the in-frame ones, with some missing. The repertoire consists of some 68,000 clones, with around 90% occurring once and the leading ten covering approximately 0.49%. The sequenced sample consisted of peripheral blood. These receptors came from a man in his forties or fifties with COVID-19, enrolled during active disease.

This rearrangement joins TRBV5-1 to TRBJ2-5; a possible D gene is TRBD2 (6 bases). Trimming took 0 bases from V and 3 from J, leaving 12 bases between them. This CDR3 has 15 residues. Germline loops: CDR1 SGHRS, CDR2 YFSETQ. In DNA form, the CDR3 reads TGCGCCAGCAGCTTGGTTGGCGGGGAGGAAGAGACCCAGTACTTC. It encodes CASSLVGGEEETQYF. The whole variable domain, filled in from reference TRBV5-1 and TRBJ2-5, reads KAGVTQTPRYLIKTRGQQVTLSCSPISGHRSVSWYQQTPGQGLQFLFEYFSETQRNKGNFPGRFSGRQFSNSRSEMNVSTLELGDSALYLCASSLVGGEEETQYFGPGTRLLVL.

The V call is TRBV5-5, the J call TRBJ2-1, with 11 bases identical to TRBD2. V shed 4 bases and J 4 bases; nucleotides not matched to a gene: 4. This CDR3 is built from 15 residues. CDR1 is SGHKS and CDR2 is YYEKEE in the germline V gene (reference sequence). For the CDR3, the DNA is TGTGCCAGCAGCCCGGGACTAGCGGCTTACAATGAGCAGTTCTTC. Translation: CASSPGLAAYNEQFF.

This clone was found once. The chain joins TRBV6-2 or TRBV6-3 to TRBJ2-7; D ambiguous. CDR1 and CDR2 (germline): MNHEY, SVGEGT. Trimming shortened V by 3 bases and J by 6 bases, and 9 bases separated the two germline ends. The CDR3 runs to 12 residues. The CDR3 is CASSYNLLEQYF. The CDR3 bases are TGTGCCAGCAGTTATAACCTACTCGAGCAGTACTTC.